This T cell receptor (beta chain) was sequenced for a study of blood T cell repertoires in COVID-19. The wider study: The analysed material was cDNA or gDNA that came from T cells, B-cell-depleted T cells, or PBMCs.

V lost 3 bases to trimming and J lost 5 bases; unmatched junction nucleotides: 5. The CDR3 covers 15 residues. Germline V gives CDR1 LNHDA, CDR2 SQIVND (reference sequence). This table comes from immunoSEQ multiplex PCR, and its TCRdb copy is limited to in-frame clones, with some not included. In the table there are some 100,000 clones, 60% to 85% of which are singletons. This rearrangement joins TRBV19 to TRBJ2-5, with 11 bases fitting TRBD1. Material: peripheral blood. This receptor was identified in a man aged 70-80 years with acute or convalescent COVID-19. The CDR3 loop is CASSIGTGGGETQYF. The DNA for the CDR3 is TGTGCCAGTAGTATCGGGACAGGGGGAGGGGAGACCCAGTACTTC.